This T cell receptor (beta chain) came from a study of beta chain features in type 1 diabetes. On the study more broadly: Sorted cells examined across all samples numbered 85 million to 130 million.

CDR1 is SGHTA, CDR2 FQGNSA, per germline. Germline trimming cut 3 bases from V and 2 bases from J; bases unmatched to any gene: 3. This CDR3 has 15 residues. Only a few counts were recorded for this clone. All of the isolated RNA was reverse transcribed, so expressed TCRB transcripts were sequenced. Generated by immunoSEQ multiplex PCR, the TCRdb table keeps only in-frame clones and is missing some. Seen here are approximately 380,000 clones, roughly 15% observed once, and the top ten hold roughly 0.019%. Sequenced material: naive CD4+ T cells from blood. The V gene is TRBV7-2, the J gene TRBJ2-2; 7 bases agree with TRBD2. This TCR came from a woman between 18 and 29 years old in good health. CDR3 residues: CASSFGGVNTGELFF. The CDR3 coding sequence is TGTGCCAGCAGCTTTGGGGGGGTAAACACCGGGGAGCTGTTTTTT. The full variable domain, its missing parts supplied by reference TRBV7-2 and TRBJ2-2, is GAGVSQSPSNKVTEKGKDVELRCDPISGHTALYWYRQSLGQGLEFLIYFQGNSAPDKSGLPSDRFSAERTGGSVSTLTIQRTQQEDSAVYLCASSFGGVNTGELFFGEGSRLTVL.